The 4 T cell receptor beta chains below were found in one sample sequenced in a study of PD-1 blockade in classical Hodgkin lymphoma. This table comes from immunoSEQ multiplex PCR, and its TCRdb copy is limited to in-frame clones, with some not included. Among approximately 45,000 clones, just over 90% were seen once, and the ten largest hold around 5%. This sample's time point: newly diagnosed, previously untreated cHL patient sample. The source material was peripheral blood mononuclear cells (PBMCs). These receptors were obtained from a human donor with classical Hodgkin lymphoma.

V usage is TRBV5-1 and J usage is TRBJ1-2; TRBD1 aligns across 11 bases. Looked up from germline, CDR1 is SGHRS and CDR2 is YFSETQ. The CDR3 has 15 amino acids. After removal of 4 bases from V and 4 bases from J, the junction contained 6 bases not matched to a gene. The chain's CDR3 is CASSLGQGAVYGYTF. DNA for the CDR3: TGCGCCAGCAGCCTAGGACAGGGGGCTGTCTATGGCTACACCTTC.

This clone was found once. In DNA, the CDR3 is TGTGCCAGTAGCTTCCGGGACGGTGCCTACGAGCAGTACTTC. Translating gives CASSFRDGAYEQYF. The chain joins TRBV19 to TRBJ2-7; D is tentatively TRBD1 or TRBD2 (5 bases each). V lost 6 bases, J lost 2 bases, and 14 bases lay in between. CDR1 LNHDA and CDR2 SQIVND come from the germline V gene (reference sequence). The CDR3 totals 14 residues.

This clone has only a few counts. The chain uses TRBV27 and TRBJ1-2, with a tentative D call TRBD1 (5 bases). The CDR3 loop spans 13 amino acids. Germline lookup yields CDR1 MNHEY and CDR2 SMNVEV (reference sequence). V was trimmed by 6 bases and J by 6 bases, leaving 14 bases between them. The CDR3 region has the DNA TGTGCCAGCAGCCTCCGGGGCGCTGATGGCTACACCTTC. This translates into CASSLRGADGYTF.

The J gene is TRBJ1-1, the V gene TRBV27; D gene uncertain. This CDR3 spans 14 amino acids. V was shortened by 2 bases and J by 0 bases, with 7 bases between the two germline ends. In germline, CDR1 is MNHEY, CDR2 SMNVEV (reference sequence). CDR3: CASSLGAMNTEAFF. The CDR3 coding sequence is TGTGCCAGCAGTTTAGGTGCAATGAACACTGAAGCTTTCTTT.